This T cell receptor beta chain was sequenced in a study of cytomegalovirus exposure and HLA in healthy donors. Germline-derived CDR1 and CDR2 are SEHNR and FQNEAQ (reference sequence). Trimming at V came to 0 bases and at J to 3 bases, leaving 5 bases not matched to a gene. CDR3 length: 16 residues. About this clone itself: Antigen unknown.

Overall study findings and caveats: CMV serostatus was the sole immune exposure data available.

The PCR used 60 Vbeta and 13 Jbeta primers. Using immunoSEQ multiplex PCR, the repertoire was profiled, and TCRdb retains in-frame clones only, with some absent. The data contain about 160,000 clones, approximately 88% of them seen just once; the ten biggest clones take up roughly 1.2%. The receptor was derived from a boy between 2 and 10 years old in good health and CMV-seronegative. The specimen was PBMCs. The gene calls are TRBV7-9 and TRBJ2-3; 8 bases align to TRBD2. The CDR3 reads CASSLASGRSTDTQYF. The CDR3 coding sequence is TGTGCCAGCAGCTTAGCCAGCGGGAGATCGACAGATACGCAGTATTTT.